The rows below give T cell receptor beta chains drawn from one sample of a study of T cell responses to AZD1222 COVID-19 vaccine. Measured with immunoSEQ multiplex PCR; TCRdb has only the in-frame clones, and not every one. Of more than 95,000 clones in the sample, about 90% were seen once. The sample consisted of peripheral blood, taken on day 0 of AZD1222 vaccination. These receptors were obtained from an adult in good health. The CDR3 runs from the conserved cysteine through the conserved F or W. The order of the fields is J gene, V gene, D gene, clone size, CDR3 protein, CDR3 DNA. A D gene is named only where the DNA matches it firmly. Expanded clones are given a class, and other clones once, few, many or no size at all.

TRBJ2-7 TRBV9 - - CASGLADHEQYF TGTGCCAGCGGCTTAGCGGACCACGAGCAGTACTTC
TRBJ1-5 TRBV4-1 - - CASSQESWGYQPQHF TGCGCCAGCAGCCAAGAGAGTTGGGGCTATCAGCCCCAGCATTTT
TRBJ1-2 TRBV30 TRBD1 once CAWSVQGAYGYTF TGTGCCTGGAGTGTCCAGGGGGCATATGGCTACACCTTC
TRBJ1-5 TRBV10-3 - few CAISERQQEQPQHF TGTGCCATCAGTGAAAGACAGCAGGAACAGCCCCAGCATTTT
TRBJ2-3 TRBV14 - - CASSQRGGIDTQYF TGTGCCAGCAGCCAGAGGGGGGGCATAGATACGCAGTATTTT
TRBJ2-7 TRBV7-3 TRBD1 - CASSFNRGYEQYF TGTGCCAGCAGCTTCAACAGGGGCTACGAGCAGTACTTC
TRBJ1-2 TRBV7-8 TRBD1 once CASSQTWPGGMGYGYTF TGTGCCAGCAGCCAGACATGGCCAGGGGGTATGGGCTATGGCTACACCTTC
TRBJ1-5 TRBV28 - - CASSLGGSGQPQHF TGTGCCAGCAGTTTGGGGGGGTCGGGTCAGCCCCAGCATTTT
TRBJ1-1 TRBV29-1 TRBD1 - CSVEGGTGSTEAFF TGCAGCGTTGAAGGGGGGACAGGGAGTACTGAAGCTTTCTTT
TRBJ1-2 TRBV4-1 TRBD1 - CASSQGRTGRANYGYTF TGCGCCAGCAGCCAAGGCCGGACAGGCAGAGCTAACTATGGCTACACCTTC
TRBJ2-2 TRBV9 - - CASSVSGVGTGELFF TGTGCCAGCAGCGTATCGGGAGTGGGCACCGGGGAGCTGTTTTTT
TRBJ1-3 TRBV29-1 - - CSVAALGNTIYF TGCAGCGTTGCTGCGCTAGGAAACACCATATATTTT
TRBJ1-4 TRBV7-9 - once CASSLVAGGDEKLFF TGTGCCAGCAGCCTAGTGGCGGGGGGCGATGAAAAACTGTTTTTT
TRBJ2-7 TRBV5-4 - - CASSSSGGHRFYEQYF TGTGCCAGCAGCTCCTCGGGGGGACATAGGTTCTACGAGCAGTACTTC
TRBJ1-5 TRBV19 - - CASSIVMVNQPQHF TGTGCCAGTAGTATAGTAATGGTGAATCAGCCCCAGCATTTT
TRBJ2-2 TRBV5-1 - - CASSSSQNTGELFF TGCGCCAGCAGCTCATCACAGAACACCGGGGAGCTGTTTTTT
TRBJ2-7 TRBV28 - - CASSTPLRWPAYEQYF TGTGCCAGCAGTACCCCTTTAAGGTGGCCCGCCTACGAGCAGTACTTC
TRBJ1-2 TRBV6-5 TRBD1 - CASRSTGVIDGYTF TGTGCCAGCAGGTCCACAGGGGTTATCGATGGCTACACCTTC
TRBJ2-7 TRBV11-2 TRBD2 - CASSLDASGFPYEQYF TGTGCCAGCAGCTTAGATGCTAGCGGGTTCCCCTACGAGCAGTACTTC
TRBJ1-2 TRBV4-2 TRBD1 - CASSQDGRGANYGYTF TGTGCCAGCAGCCAAGATGGCAGGGGGGCTAACTATGGCTACACCTTC
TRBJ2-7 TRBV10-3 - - CAISEYKRGSYEQYF TGTGCCATCAGTGAGTATAAGAGGGGCTCCTACGAGCAGTACTTC
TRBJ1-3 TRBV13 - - CASSLVSGGNTIYF TGTGCCAGCAGCTTAGTAAGTGGCGGAAACACCATATATTTT
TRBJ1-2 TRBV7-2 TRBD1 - CASSPGQRYGYTF TGTGCCAGCAGCCCGGGACAGCGCTATGGCTACACCTTC
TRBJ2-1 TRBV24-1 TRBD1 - CATSDSGTGERNEQFF TGTGCCACCAGTGACTCCGGGACAGGGGAGCGCAATGAGCAGTTCTTC
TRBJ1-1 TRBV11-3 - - CASSLSPNTEAFF TGTGCCAGCAGCTTAAGTCCGAACACTGAAGCTTTCTTT
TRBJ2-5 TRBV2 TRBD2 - CASSEESSGVVTQYF TGTGCCAGCAGTGAAGAATCTAGCGGGGTGGTGACCCAGTACTTC
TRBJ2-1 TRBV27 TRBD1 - CASSPWDRRDNEQFF TGTGCCAGCAGTCCATGGGACAGGAGGGACAATGAGCAGTTCTTC
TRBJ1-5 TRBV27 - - CASRQGWAQPQHF TGTGCCAGCAGGCAAGGGTGGGCTCAGCCCCAGCATTTT
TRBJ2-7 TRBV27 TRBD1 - CASSPSTGNLYEQYF TGTGCCAGCAGTCCATCGACAGGGAATCTATACGAGCAGTACTTC
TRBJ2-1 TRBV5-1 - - CASSWAQGSSYNEQFF TGCGCCAGCAGTTGGGCCCAGGGTAGCTCCTACAATGAGCAGTTCTTC
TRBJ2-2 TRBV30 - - CAWSDPGTPYNTGELFF TGTGCCTGGAGTGATCCCGGGACACCATACAACACCGGGGAGCTGTTTTTT
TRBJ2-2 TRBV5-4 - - CASSGRTALGTGELFF TGTGCCAGCAGCGGACGGACAGCCTTAGGGACCGGGGAGCTGTTTTTT
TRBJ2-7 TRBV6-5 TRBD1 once CASSYARGPYEQYF TGTGCCAGCAGTTACGCCAGGGGGCCCTACGAGCAGTACTTC
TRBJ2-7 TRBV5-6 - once CASSFRGGMFYEQYF TGTGCCAGCAGCTTTCGAGGGGGAATGTTCTACGAGCAGTACTTC
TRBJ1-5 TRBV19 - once CASSIEGTRGYQPQHF TGTGCCAGTAGTATAGAGGGCACAAGGGGTTATCAGCCCCAGCATTTT
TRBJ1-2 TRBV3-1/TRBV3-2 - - CASSQAGTGNYGYTF TGTGCCAGCAGCCAAGCGGGAACAGGGAACTATGGCTACACCTTC
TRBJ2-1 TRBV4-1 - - CASSYRVVNEQFF TGCGCCAGCAGTTACAGGGTAGTAAATGAGCAGTTCTTC
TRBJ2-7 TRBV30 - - CAWSVVQKQYF TGTGCCTGGAGTGTAGTACAGAAGCAGTACTTC
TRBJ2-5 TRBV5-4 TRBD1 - CASSPADRGQETQYF TGTGCCAGCAGCCCGGCCGACAGGGGGCAAGAGACCCAGTACTTC
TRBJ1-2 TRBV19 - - CASSISGFRVVYGYTF TGTGCCAGTAGTATCTCGGGTTTCCGCGTGGTTTATGGCTACACCTTC
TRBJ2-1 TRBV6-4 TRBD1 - CASSDSGTGGFNEQFF TGTGCCAGCAGTGACTCCGGGACAGGGGGCTTCAATGAGCAGTTCTTC
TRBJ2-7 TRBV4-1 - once CASSQDSESSYEQYF TGCGCCAGCAGCCAAGACAGCGAAAGCTCCTACGAGCAGTACTTC
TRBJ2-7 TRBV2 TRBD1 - CASSRDSGGYEQYF TGTGCCAGCAGTCGGGACAGTGGGGGCTATGAGCAGTACTTC
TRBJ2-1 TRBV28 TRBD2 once CASSRTGGASYNEQFF TGTGCCAGCAGCCGCACCGGGGGGGCCAGCTACAATGAGCAGTTCTTC
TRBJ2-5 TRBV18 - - CASSPPVAAETQYF TGTGCCAGCTCACCACCGGTAGCGGCAGAGACCCAGTACTTC
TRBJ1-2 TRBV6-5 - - CASSRGGDYGYTF TGTGCCAGCAGTCGGGGGGGGGACTATGGCTACACCTTC
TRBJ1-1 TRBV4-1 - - CASSQARETSILNTEAFF TGCGCCAGCAGCCAAGCCAGGGAGACCTCGATTTTGAACACTGAAGCTTTCTTT
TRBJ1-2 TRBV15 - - CATSRDEAGFYGYTF TGTGCCACCAGCAGAGATGAGGCAGGGTTCTATGGCTACACCTTC
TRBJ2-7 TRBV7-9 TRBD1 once CASSLRTGAKYF TGTGCCAGCAGCCTCCGGACAGGGGCGAAGTACTTC
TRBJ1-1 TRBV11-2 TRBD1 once CASSLQGGANTEAFF TGTGCCAGCAGCTTACAAGGGGGCGCGAACACTGAAGCTTTCTTT
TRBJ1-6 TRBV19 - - CASSIGGDSPLHF TGTGCCAGTAGTATCGGGGGAGATTCACCCCTCCACTTT
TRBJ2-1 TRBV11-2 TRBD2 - CASSLVAGGRNEQFF TGTGCCAGCAGCTTAGTAGCGGGGGGGCGCAATGAGCAGTTCTTC